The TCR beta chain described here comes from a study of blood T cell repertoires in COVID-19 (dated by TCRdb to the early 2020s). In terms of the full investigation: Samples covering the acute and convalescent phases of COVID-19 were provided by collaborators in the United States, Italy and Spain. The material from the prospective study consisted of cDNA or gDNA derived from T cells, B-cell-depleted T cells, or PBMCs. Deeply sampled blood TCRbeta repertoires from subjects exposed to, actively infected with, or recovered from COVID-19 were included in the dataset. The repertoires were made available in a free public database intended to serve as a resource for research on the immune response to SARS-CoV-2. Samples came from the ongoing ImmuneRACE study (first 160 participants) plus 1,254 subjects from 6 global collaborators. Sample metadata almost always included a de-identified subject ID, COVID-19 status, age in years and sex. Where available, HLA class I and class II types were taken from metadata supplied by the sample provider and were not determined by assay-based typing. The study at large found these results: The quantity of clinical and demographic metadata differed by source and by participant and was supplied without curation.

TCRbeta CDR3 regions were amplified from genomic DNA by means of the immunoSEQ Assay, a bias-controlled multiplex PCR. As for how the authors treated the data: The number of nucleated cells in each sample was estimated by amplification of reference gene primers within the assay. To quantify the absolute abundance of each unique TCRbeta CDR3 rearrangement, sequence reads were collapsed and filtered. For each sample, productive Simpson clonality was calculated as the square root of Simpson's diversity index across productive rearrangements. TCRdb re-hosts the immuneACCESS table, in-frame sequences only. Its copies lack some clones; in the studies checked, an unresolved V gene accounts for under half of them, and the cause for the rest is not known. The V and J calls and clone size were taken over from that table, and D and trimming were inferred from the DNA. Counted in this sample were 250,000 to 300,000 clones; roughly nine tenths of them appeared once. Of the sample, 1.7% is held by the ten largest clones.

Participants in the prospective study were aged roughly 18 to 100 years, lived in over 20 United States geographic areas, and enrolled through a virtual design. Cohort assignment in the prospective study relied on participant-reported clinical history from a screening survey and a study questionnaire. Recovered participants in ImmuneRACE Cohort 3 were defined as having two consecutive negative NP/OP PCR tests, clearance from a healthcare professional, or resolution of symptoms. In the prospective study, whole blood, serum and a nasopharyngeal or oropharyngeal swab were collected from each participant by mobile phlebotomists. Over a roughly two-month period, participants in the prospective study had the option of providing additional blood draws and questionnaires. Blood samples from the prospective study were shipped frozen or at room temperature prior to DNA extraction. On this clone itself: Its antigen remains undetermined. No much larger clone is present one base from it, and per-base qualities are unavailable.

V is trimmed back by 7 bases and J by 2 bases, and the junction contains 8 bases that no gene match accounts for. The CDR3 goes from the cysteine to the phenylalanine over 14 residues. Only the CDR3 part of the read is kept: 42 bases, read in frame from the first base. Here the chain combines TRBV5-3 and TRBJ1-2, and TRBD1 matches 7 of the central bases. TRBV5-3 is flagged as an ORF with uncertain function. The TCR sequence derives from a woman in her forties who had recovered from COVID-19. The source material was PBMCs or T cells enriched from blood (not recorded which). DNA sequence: TGTGCCAGAGACAATTCAGGGGGAAACTATGGCTACACCTTC. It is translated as CARDNSGGNYGYTF.